Presented here are 26 T cell receptor beta chains from one specimen sequenced in a study of blood T cell repertoires in COVID-19. The assay was immunoSEQ multiplex PCR, and TCRdb's table has in-frame clones only and misses some. The table has around 30,000 clones, 85% to 90% seen once. Sequenced material: peripheral blood. The receptors here all came from a man in his sixties or seventies with active COVID-19.

The CDR3 DNA is TGTGCCAGTAGTATACGAGCGGGAGGGCCCCACACCGGGGAGCTGTTTTTT. As protein: CASSIRAGGPHTGELFF. The chain is built from TRBV19 and TRBJ2-2; 10 bases match TRBD2. The V gene's germline CDR1 is LNHDA and CDR2 SQIVND (reference sequence). The trim removed 2 bases at V and 3 bases at J, leaving 6 bases unmatched. CDR3 size: 17 residues. The full variable domain, completed using reference TRBV19 and TRBJ2-2, is DGGITQSPKYLFRKEGQNVTLSCEQNLNHDAMYWYRQDPGQGLRLIYYSQIVNDFQKGDIAEGYSVSREKKESFPLTVTSAQKNPTAFYLCASSIRAGGPHTGELFFGEGSRLTVL.

The V call is TRBV28, the J call TRBJ2-7; 7 nucleotides line up with TRBD2. The CDR3 contains 15 residues. Germline V gives CDR1 MDHEN, CDR2 SYDVKM. The J segment lost 3 bases and the V segment lost 6 bases, leaving 11 bases of the junction unmatched. CDR3 bases: TGTGCCAGCAGCCCCGACTGGCGGGAGCTCTACGAGCAGTACTTC. It translates to CASSPDWRELYEQYF.

CDR3 sequence reads: CASSVSQGRSTGNTIYF. CDR3 sequence (DNA): TGTGCCAGCAGCGTTAGTCAGGGGAGAAGTACTGGAAACACCATATATTTT. This chain connects TRBV9 to TRBJ1-3, with D perhaps matching TRBD1 (6 bases). This CDR3 contains 17 residues. The germline CDR1 and CDR2 sequences are SGDLS and YYNGEE. V shed 2 bases and J shed 2 bases, with 17 bases lying between them.

The J gene is TRBJ2-7, the V gene TRBV9; D perhaps matches TRBD1 (5 bases). CDR1 is SGDLS and CDR2 is YYNGEE in the germline V gene. The CDR3 consists of 13 residues. V lost 1 base and J 6 bases, leaving 11 bases between the germline ends. In DNA, the CDR3 is TGTGCCAGCAGCGTAAGGTCCCAGGGCGAGCAGTACTTC. Amino acids: CASSVRSQGEQYF.

V usage is TRBV9 and J usage is TRBJ2-2; D not certain. This CDR3 is 15 amino acids long. Between the trimmed V and J ends, which lost 1 base and 5 bases, there was a span of 12 bases. Germline values: CDR1 SGDLS, CDR2 YYNGEE. For the CDR3, the DNA is TGTGCCAGCAGCGTAACCCCCCTGGAGACCGGGGAGCTGTTTTTT. Its translation: CASSVTPLETGELFF.

J is TRBJ1-1 and V is TRBV2; 10 bases map to TRBD1. Germline loops: CDR1 SNHLY, CDR2 FYNNEI. Trimming removed 4 bases from V and 7 bases from J; junction bases left unmatched: 9. The CDR3 extends over 15 amino acids. CDR3 region: CASSVYGTGDVEAFF. The CDR3 DNA sequence: TGTGCCAGCAGTGTCTATGGGACAGGGGACGTTGAAGCTTTCTTT.

The chain employs TRBV6-5 and TRBJ1-1; TRBD1 is a possible D gene (6 bases). V was cut by 2 bases and J by 2 bases, with 9 bases left in between. CDR1 MNHEY and CDR2 SVGAGI come from the germline V gene. There are 14 residues in the CDR3. The chain's CDR3 is CASSYTGKNTEAFF. The DNA for the CDR3 is TGTGCCAGCAGTTACACAGGGAAAAACACTGAAGCTTTCTTT.

The V and J genes are TRBV7-2 and TRBJ2-2; no reliable D call. The V end was cut by 3 bases, the J end by 0 bases, with 5 bases between. The CDR3 sequence is 14 residues long. Germline V gene sequence: CDR1 SGHTA, CDR2 FQGNSA. This CDR3 is CASSFRPNTGELFF. Written as DNA, the CDR3 is TGTGCCAGCAGCTTTCGTCCGAACACCGGGGAGCTGTTTTTT.

The gene calls are TRBV6-6 and TRBJ2-7, with 9 bases lining up with TRBD2. In germline, CDR1 is MNHNY, CDR2 SVGAGI (reference sequence). There are 14 residues in the CDR3. Trimming at V came to 8 bases and at J to 7 bases, leaving 12 bases not matched to a gene. CDR3 sequence reads: CASSEGGRAWEQYF. The CDR3 nucleotides read TGTGCCAGCTCCGAGGGCGGGAGGGCTTGGGAGCAGTACTTC.

This chain links TRBV21-1 with TRBJ1-5; the D call in the table, TRBD1, was not verified against the DNA. TRBV21-1 is assigned pseudogene status. CDR3 size: 16 residues. DNA of the CDR3: TGTGCCAGCAGTAGACAGGGCTTCGGGGGAGAACAGCCCCAGCATTTT. The encoded protein is CASSRQGFGGEQPQHF.

The gene calls are TRBV6-5 and TRBJ2-2, with D perhaps matching TRBD2 (6 bases). The CDR3 is 14 amino acids. V shed 6 bases and J shed 3 bases, with 11 bases lying between them. CDR1 is MNHEY and CDR2 is SVGAGI in the germline V gene. The CDR3: CASRPKRDTGELFF. The CDR3 nucleotides are TGTGCCAGCAGACCCAAGCGGGACACCGGGGAGCTGTTTTTT.

This rearrangement joins TRBV7-2 to TRBJ2-7; 7 bases line up with TRBD2. The CDR3 is made up of 15 amino acids. Germline values: CDR1 SGHTA, CDR2 FQGNSA. J lost 0 bases, V lost 2 bases, and 4 bases had no gene match. This chain's CDR3 is CASSLSGAVSYEQYF. In nucleotides, the CDR3 is TGTGCCAGCAGCTTAAGCGGGGCAGTCTCCTACGAGCAGTACTTC.

The chain is built from TRBV5-8 and TRBJ1-5; perhaps TRBD1 as D (5 bases). Per germline, CDR1 SGHTS and CDR2 YDEGEE. The CDR3 totals 18 residues. V gave up 0 bases and J gave up 2 bases, with 18 bases separating them. The CDR3 spells CASSLGMGGLLGNQPQHF. CDR3 bases: TGTGCCAGCAGCTTGGGAATGGGGGGTCTATTAGGCAATCAGCCCCAGCATTTT.

The V gene is TRBV6-1, the J gene TRBJ1-1, with TRBD1 identical over 7 bases. CDR1 and CDR2 from the germline V gene are MNHNS and SASEGT. The CDR3 length is 14 residues. Trimming removed 2 bases from V and 6 bases from J; junction bases left unmatched: 6. This CDR3 reads CASSETGVSPEAFF. CDR3 nucleotide sequence: TGTGCCAGCAGTGAAACAGGGGTAAGTCCTGAAGCTTTCTTT.

The gene calls are TRBV6-5 and TRBJ1-5; maybe TRBD1 (5 bases). The length of the CDR3 is 12 residues. Trimming took off 8 bases at V and 7 bases at J, with 12 bases between the two ends. Germline values: CDR1 MNHEY, CDR2 SVGAGI. CDR3 in DNA: TGTGCCAGCCGGGACTCGGGGCAGCCCCAGCATTTT. Its protein is CASRDSGQPQHF.

The chain is built from TRBV29-1 and TRBJ1-5; 10 nucleotides align to TRBD1. Germline CDR1 and CDR2: SQVTM and ANQGSEA. Unmatched junction bases numbered 2, after V lost 4 bases and J lost 2 bases. The CDR3 length is 14 residues. For the CDR3, the DNA is TGCAGCGTTGGGGACAGGGGTGGCAATCAGCCCCAGCATTTT. It is translated as CSVGDRGGNQPQHF.

CDR3 loop: CASSPEETGAWEQYF. The CDR3 DNA sequence: TGCGCCAGCAGCCCTGAGGAGACAGGGGCGTGGGAGCAGTACTTC. The chain couples TRBV5-1 to TRBJ2-7; TRBD1 matches 8 bases. Germline V gene lookup returns CDR1 SGHRS and CDR2 YFSETQ. The ends lost 4 bases at V and 7 bases at J; junction bases unmatched: 13. The CDR3 length is 15 residues. The full variable domain, in which reference TRBV5-1 and TRBJ2-7 provide the parts outside the CDR3, is KAGVTQTPRYLIKTRGQQVTLSCSPISGHRSVSWYQQTPGQGLQFLFEYFSETQRNKGNFPGRFSGRQFSNSRSEMNVSTLELGDSALYLCASSPEETGAWEQYFGPGTRLTVT.

The J gene is TRBJ2-3, the V gene TRBV14, with 8 bases identical to TRBD2. The trim removed 1 base at V and 1 base at J, leaving 1 base unmatched. Germline loops: CDR1 SGHDN, CDR2 FVKESK. This CDR3 spans 15 amino acids. In DNA form, the CDR3 reads TGTGCCAGCAGCCAAGGAGCGGGAGGCACAGATACGCAGTATTTT. The encoded protein is CASSQGAGGTDTQYF.

The CDR3: CASSPGQRNQPQHF. The CDR3 DNA sequence: TGTGCCAGTAGTCCGGGACAGCGGAATCAGCCCCAGCATTTT. The rearrangement uses TRBV19 and TRBJ1-5; TRBD1 aligns across 7 bases. CDR1 LNHDA and CDR2 SQIVND come from the germline V gene (reference sequence). The CDR3 length is 14 residues. V lost 5 bases and J lost 4; bases outside the gene matches: 5. Combining the CDR3 with reference TRBV19 and TRBJ1-5 gives the whole variable domain DGGITQSPKYLFRKEGQNVTLSCEQNLNHDAMYWYRQDPGQGLRLIYYSQIVNDFQKGDIAEGYSVSREKKESFPLTVTSAQKNPTAFYLCASSPGQRNQPQHFGDGTRLSIL.

V and J are TRBV29-1 and TRBJ2-4, with a tentative D call TRBD2 (6 bases). Germline CDR1 SQVTM, CDR2 ANQGSEA. This CDR3 is 15 amino acids long. The germline V and J ends were trimmed by 0 bases and 14 bases, with 23 bases remaining between them. In DNA, the CDR3 is TGCAGCGTTGAAGATGCCCCCCTAGACGGGAGATGTGAGTACTTC. As protein: CSVEDAPLDGRCEYF.

The gene calls are TRBV12-3 or TRBV12-4 and TRBJ1-2; no clear D gene. Deletions cut 6 bases from V and 1 base from J, with 3 bases between. CDR3 size: 11 residues. CDR3 coding DNA: TGTGCCAGCAGGAGTAACTATGGCTACACCTTC. Translation gives CASRSNYGYTF.

The chain couples TRBV9 to TRBJ2-4; D possibly corresponds to TRBD2 (5 bases). The CDR3 covers 12 residues. Germline loops: CDR1 SGDLS, CDR2 YYNGEE. Trimming took 3 bases from V and 9 from J, leaving 10 bases between them. CDR3 amino acids: CASSADGGIQYF. The CDR3 bases are TGTGCCAGCAGCGCCGATGGAGGCATTCAGTACTTC.

J is TRBJ2-7 and V is TRBV6-1, with TRBD1 as a possible D gene (8 bases). V lost 2 bases to trimming and J lost 4 bases, with 12 bases between them. This CDR3 contains 14 residues. Germline V gene data show CDR1 as MNHNS and CDR2 as SASEGT. CDR3 sequence reads: CASSELQGGYEQYF. The CDR3 DNA is TGTGCCAGCAGTGAACTACAGGGGGGGTACGAGCAGTACTTC.

V usage is TRBV24-1 and J usage is TRBJ2-6; no definite D call. Per germline, CDR1 KGHDR and CDR2 SFDVKD. V was pared by 4 bases and J by 0 bases, with 12 bases between. This CDR3 comprises 17 residues. CDR3 residues: CATSDPLLSSGANVLTF. CDR3 nucleotide sequence: TGTGCCACCAGTGACCCCCTCCTGAGCTCTGGGGCCAACGTCCTGACTTTC.

The V and J genes are TRBV6-2 or TRBV6-3 and TRBJ1-1; D uncertain. Trimming took 5 bases from V and 1 from J, leaving 14 bases between them. Germline CDR1 reads MNHEY; CDR2 reads SVGEGT. The CDR3 extends over 15 amino acids. The DNA for the CDR3 is TGTGCCAGCAGTCCCATCGGAGGATGGAACACTGAAGCTTTCTTT. The encoded protein is CASSPIGGWNTEAFF.

The chain uses TRBV5-1 and TRBJ1-1; no clear D gene. The CDR3 sequence is 14 residues long. Trimming stripped 2 bases from V and 4 bases from J, with 12 bases between. Germline CDR1 reads SGHRS; CDR2 reads YFSETQ. CDR3 DNA sequence: TGCGCCAGCAGCTTTGGCGGGGAAGGCACTGAAGCTTTCTTT. Amino acid sequence: CASSFGGEGTEAFF.